This entry lists 11 T cell receptor beta chains sequenced from one sample in a study of OX40 agonist ivuxolimab in advanced cancers. The library was prepared using the immunoSEQ multiplex PCR assay. TCRdb retrieved this table from immuneACCESS and kept in-frame rearrangements only. Not all clones are present; in checked studies, unresolved V genes account for under half, and no reason is known for the remainder. This sample is represented by around 94,000 clones; approximately 86% of them were singletons. The ten largest clones capture 3% to 4% of the sample. Here the sequenced sample was CD4+ or CD8+ T cells sorted from blood, taken in a trial of the OX40 agonist ivuxolimab. These TCRs come from an adult with an advanced solid tumor such as melanoma, head and neck, liver or kidney cancer.

The V gene is TRBV5-1, the J gene TRBJ1-1, with D perhaps TRBD1 (5 bases). Germline assignment: CDR1 SGHRS and CDR2 YFSETQ. This CDR3 comprises 13 residues. The V gene lost 3 bases and the J gene lost 0 bases, with 6 bases spanning the gap. The CDR3 region is CASSSTVNTEAFF. In DNA form, the CDR3 reads TGCGCCAGCAGCTCGACAGTGAACACTGAAGCTTTCTTT.

This chain uses TRBV30 with TRBJ1-6, with D unclear. The V end was cut by 4 bases, the J end by 7 bases, with 5 bases between. Germline values: CDR1 GTSNPN, CDR2 SVGIG (reference sequence). This CDR3 is built from 11 residues. The CDR3 coding sequence is TGTGCCTGGAATGGCAATTCACCCCTCCACTTT. It codes for CAWNGNSPLHF.

V gene TRBV7-6 combines with J gene TRBJ1-2; 9 bases are a match to TRBD1. The V segment lost 5 bases and the J segment 2 bases; nucleotides outside the gene matches: 0. CDR3 length: 13 residues. Germline CDR1 is SGHVS and CDR2 is FNYEAQ. The CDR3, as DNA: TGTGCCAGCAGCGGACAGGGGAACTATGGCTACACCTTC. Residues: CASSGQGNYGYTF.

This chain links TRBV30 with TRBJ1-1, with D perhaps matching TRBD1 (6 bases). The CDR3 consists of 12 residues. Germline V gives CDR1 GTSNPN, CDR2 SVGIG (reference sequence). Trimming pared 5 bases from V and 1 base from J, leaving 8 bases between. CDR3 sequence reads: CAWGGQNTEAFF. In DNA form, the CDR3 reads TGTGCCTGGGGGGGGCAGAACACTGAAGCTTTCTTT.

V usage is TRBV28 and J usage is TRBJ1-4, with D maybe TRBD1 (5 bases). V dropped 6 bases and J dropped 8 bases, with 13 bases sitting between them. Germline-derived CDR1 and CDR2 are MDHEN and SYDVKM. The CDR3 is 13 residues long. The CDR3 DNA is TGTGCCAGCAGGGCCAGGGTTCAGGAAAAACTGTTTTTT. Its protein is CASRARVQEKLFF.

The genes are TRBV19 and TRBJ2-1; D perhaps matches TRBD2 (5 bases). Germline V gene lookup returns CDR1 LNHDA and CDR2 SQIVND (reference sequence). The ends were cut back, 6 bases at V and 7 bases at J, with 13 bases in the middle. There are 13 residues in the CDR3. The CDR3 sequence: CASSPEGVNEQFF. CDR3 DNA sequence: TGTGCCAGTAGCCCAGAGGGTGTGAATGAGCAGTTCTTC.

The chain employs TRBV7-9 and TRBJ2-1; 7 positions match TRBD1. Unmatched junction bases numbered 10, after V lost 5 bases and J lost 3 bases. Germline assignment: CDR1 SEHNR and CDR2 FQNEAQ (reference sequence). The CDR3 spans 16 residues. This CDR3 reads CASSPPLSGGYNEQFF. In DNA form, the CDR3 reads TGTGCCAGCAGCCCACCGCTCTCAGGGGGCTACAATGAGCAGTTCTTC.

The V call is TRBV4-3, the J call TRBJ1-4, with D hard to call. CDR1 is LGHNA, CDR2 YSLEER, per germline. Trimming shortened V by 4 bases and J by 8 bases, and 17 bases separated the two germline ends. The CDR3 extends over 15 amino acids. Written as DNA, the CDR3 is TGCGCCAGCAGCCCCCAGAGTCGGGCCGGGGAAAAACTGTTTTTT. Its protein is CASSPQSRAGEKLFF.

The genes are TRBV6-5 and TRBJ1-6; 7 bases are a match to TRBD1. This CDR3 spans 15 amino acids. Germline CDR1 reads MNHEY; CDR2 reads SVGAGI. The V gene end was trimmed by 2 bases and the J gene end by 4 bases; junction bases not matched to a gene: 2. The CDR3 DNA sequence: TGTGCCAGCAGTTACGGGACAGTTTATAATTCACCCCTCCACTTT. Translated: CASSYGTVYNSPLHF.

The chain uses TRBV7-9 and TRBJ2-7; D is unclear. CDR1 and CDR2 from the germline V gene are SEHNR and FQNEAQ (reference sequence). This CDR3 has 13 amino acids. V gave up 1 base and J gave up 4 bases, with 8 bases separating them. The DNA for the CDR3 is TGTGCCAGCAGCTTAGTTCCGGAGTACGAGCAGTACTTC. This translates into CASSLVPEYEQYF.

The gene calls are TRBV4-1 and TRBJ1-5; D ambiguous. Germline CDR1 is MGHRA and CDR2 is YSYEKL. CDR3 size: 17 residues. With 1 base removed from V and 0 bases from J, the gap between germline ends came to 13 bases. The CDR3 spells CASSQGYTGYSNQPQHF. The DNA of the CDR3 is TGCGCCAGCAGCCAAGGTTACACCGGGTATAGCAATCAGCCCCAGCATTTT.